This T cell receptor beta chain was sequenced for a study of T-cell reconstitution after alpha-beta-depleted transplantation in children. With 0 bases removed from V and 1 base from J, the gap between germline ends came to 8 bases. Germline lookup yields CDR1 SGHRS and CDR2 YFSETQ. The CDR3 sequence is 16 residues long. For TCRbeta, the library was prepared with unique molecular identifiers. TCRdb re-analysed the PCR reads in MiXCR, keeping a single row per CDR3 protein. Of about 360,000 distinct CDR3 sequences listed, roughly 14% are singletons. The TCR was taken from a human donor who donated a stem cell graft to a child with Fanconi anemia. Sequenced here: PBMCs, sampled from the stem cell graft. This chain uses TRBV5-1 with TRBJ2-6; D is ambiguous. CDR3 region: CASSLGSESGANVLTF. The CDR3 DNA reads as TGCGCCAGCAGCTTGGGCAGCGAATCTGGGGCCAACGTCCTGACTTTC.